The 26 T cell receptor beta chains in this list originate from one sample, sequenced in a study of blood T cell repertoires in COVID-19. Clones were sequenced by immunoSEQ multiplex PCR, and TCRdb holds only the in-frame ones, with some missing. Counted here are 150,000 to 200,000 clones, about 82% occurring once; the ten biggest clones make up about 4.9%. Sequencing was done on a sample of peripheral blood. Receptor source: a woman in her twenties or thirties with acute or convalescent COVID-19.

The chain couples TRBV5-1 to TRBJ1-1; the match to TRBD1 covers 8 bases. The CDR3 loop spans 14 amino acids. Per germline, CDR1 SGHRS and CDR2 YFSETQ. V shed 6 bases and J 2 bases; nucleotides not matched to a gene: 6. CDR3 coding DNA: TGCGCCAGCAACAAGGACAGGGTCAACACTGAAGCTTTCTTT. This translates into CASNKDRVNTEAFF.

The V and J genes are TRBV28 and TRBJ2-7; TRBD1 matches at 8 bases. Germline V gene sequence: CDR1 MDHEN, CDR2 SYDVKM. The CDR3 sequence is 16 residues long. Trimming at V came to 4 bases and at J to 2 bases, leaving 10 bases not matched to a gene. CDR3 nucleotides: TGTGCCAGCAGTTCCAAATCCGGGACAGGCACCTACGAGCAGTACTTC. Its translation is CASSSKSGTGTYEQYF.

The chain couples TRBV6-1 to TRBJ2-5, with TRBD1 matching over 7 bases. Trimming at V came to 6 bases and at J to 2 bases, leaving 0 bases not matched to a gene. Looked up from germline, CDR1 is MNHNS and CDR2 is SASEGT. CDR3 length: 12 amino acids. The CDR3 reads CASRTGQETQYF. Here the CDR3 DNA reads TGTGCCAGCAGGACAGGGCAAGAGACCCAGTACTTC.

The genes are TRBV5-4 and TRBJ2-1; tentatively, D is TRBD1 (5 bases). The CDR3 has 15 residues. V shed 0 bases and J shed 7 bases, with 14 bases lying between them. Germline V gene sequence: CDR1 SGHNT, CDR2 YYREEE (reference sequence). The CDR3 sequence: CASSLDQGKENEQFF. CDR3 in DNA: TGTGCCAGCAGCTTGGACCAGGGAAAGGAAAATGAGCAGTTCTTC.

This sequence joins TRBV10-1 and TRBJ2-1; the D gene is possibly TRBD2 (6 bases). V lost 4 bases to trimming and J lost 4 bases, with 14 bases between them. The CDR3 has 15 amino acids. Germline CDR1 is WNHNN and CDR2 is SYGVQD (reference sequence). DNA for the CDR3: TGCGCCAGCAGTGGACCGGGACTCCAGTACAATGAGCAGTTCTTC. It translates to CASSGPGLQYNEQFF.

This clone showed up just a few times. The chain employs TRBV1 and TRBJ1-6; the table assigns TRBD1, which was not confirmed against the DNA. TRBV1 has pseudogene status. The CDR3 extends over 17 amino acids. The CDR3: CTSSPFTTEGNNSPLHF. In DNA, the CDR3 is TGCACCAGCAGCCCTTTTACGACAGAAGGAAATAATTCACCCCTCCACTTT.

This clone has a count of ten or more. The gene calls are TRBV28 and TRBJ1-2; D may be TRBD1 (5 bases). Germline loops: CDR1 MDHEN, CDR2 SYDVKM. Trimming cost V 2 bases and J 3 bases, with 10 bases left between them. The CDR3 is made up of 14 amino acids. The CDR3 DNA is TGTGCCAGCAGTTTAGGGGGGGACCACTATGGCTACACCTTC. This sequence encodes CASSLGGDHYGYTF.

The count of this clone is one. The chain uses TRBV6-5 and TRBJ2-7; D is unresolved. Germline assignment: CDR1 MNHEY and CDR2 SVGAGI. V was pared by 3 bases and J by 2 bases, with 11 bases between. CDR3 length: 14 amino acids. This CDR3 reads CASSYASSTYEQYF. The CDR3 bases are TGTGCCAGCAGTTATGCGAGTTCAACCTACGAGCAGTACTTC.

This chain uses TRBV4-2 with TRBJ2-2; TRBD2 agrees at 13 bases. The CDR3 loop spans 18 amino acids. Germline CDR1 LGHNA, CDR2 YNFKEQ. V gave up 4 bases and J gave up 1 base; unmatched junction bases: 6. The CDR3 sequence: CASSRGTSGVLNTGELFF. The DNA of the CDR3 is TGTGCCAGCAGCCGAGGGACTAGCGGGGTTTTGAACACCGGGGAGCTGTTTTTT.

The chain has TRBV28 and TRBJ1-3; tentatively, D is TRBD1 (5 bases). Germline CDR1 reads MDHEN; CDR2 reads SYDVKM. The V gene lost 0 bases and the J gene lost 0 bases, with 9 bases spanning the gap. The CDR3 consists of 16 residues. The CDR3 DNA sequence: TGTGCCAGCAGTTTATGGGCAGGGTTCTCTGGAAACACCATATATTTT. Translated: CASSLWAGFSGNTIYF.

The rearrangement uses TRBV6-2 or TRBV6-3 and TRBJ1-2, with D possibly being TRBD1 (5 bases). This CDR3 is built from 16 residues. Germline V lookup: CDR1 MNHEY, CDR2 SVGEGT. Trimming took off 0 bases at V and 12 bases at J, with 23 bases between the two ends. CDR3 residues: CASSYSTLGGSGGNTF. The CDR3, as DNA: TGTGCCAGCAGTTACTCGACTTTGGGCGGTTCCGGGGGGAACACCTTC.

This sequence joins TRBV6-2 or TRBV6-3 and TRBJ1-1; unclear D gene. The V end lost 0 bases, the J end lost 1 base, and 12 bases lay between the germline ends. The CDR3 runs 16 residues. Germline lookup yields CDR1 MNHEY and CDR2 SVGEGT. Here the CDR3 reads CASSYSARIGNTEAFF. In DNA form, the CDR3 reads TGTGCCAGCAGTTACTCTGCGAGGATCGGGAACACTGAAGCTTTCTTT.

The CDR3 sequence is CASSLAVGGETQYF. The CDR3 DNA is TGTGCCAGCAGCTTAGCGGTAGGGGGTGAGACCCAGTACTTC. The chain links TRBV7-6 to TRBJ2-5, with D perhaps TRBD1 (6 bases). The V and J ends lost 0 bases and 5 bases respectively, with 10 bases between them. The CDR3 runs 14 residues. In germline, CDR1 is SGHVS, CDR2 FNYEAQ.

The rearrangement uses TRBV28 and TRBJ1-5, with D hard to call. The CDR3 is 12 amino acids. Germline V gene lookup returns CDR1 MDHEN and CDR2 SYDVKM. Trimming shortened V by 9 bases and J by 7 bases, and 13 bases separated the two germline ends. The DNA of the CDR3 is TGTGCCAGTAATTTGCAGGCACAGCCCCAGCATTTT. Protein sequence: CASNLQAQPQHF.

The chain links TRBV5-6 to TRBJ2-7; D is ambiguous. Trimming took 0 bases from V and 3 from J, leaving 10 bases between them. The CDR3 is 14 amino acids. Germline CDR1 is SGHDT and CDR2 is YYEEEE. CDR3 amino acids: CASSLVLAVYEQYF. CDR3 in DNA: TGTGCCAGCAGCTTGGTTCTGGCGGTCTACGAGCAGTACTTC.

The chain recombines TRBV29-1 with TRBJ2-1; D perhaps matches TRBD2 (7 bases). With 4 bases removed from V and 6 bases from J, the gap between germline ends came to 25 bases. This CDR3 comprises 17 residues. Germline CDR1 SQVTM, CDR2 ANQGSEA. The CDR3 DNA follows: TGCAGCGTTGTCGGGCAGTCCTTGAGGGGGGGGCTCAATGAGCAGTTCTTC. Translated: CSVVGQSLRGGLNEQFF.

The chain has TRBV27 and TRBJ1-6, with D possibly matching TRBD1 (6 bases). This CDR3 is 14 amino acids long. V lost 3 bases, J lost 13 bases, and 16 bases lay in between. CDR1 MNHEY and CDR2 SMNVEV come from the germline V gene (reference sequence). CDR3: CASSLQGLSSPLHF. The CDR3 region has the DNA TGTGCCAGCAGTTTGCAGGGGCTCAGTTCCCCCCTCCACTTT.

This chain joins TRBV5-8 and TRBJ1-4; TRBD1 aligns across 10 bases. CDR3 length equals 16 residues. The germline V gene encodes CDR1 SGHTS and CDR2 YDEGEE. The ends lost 0 bases at V and 8 bases at J; junction bases unmatched: 7. The CDR3 DNA reads as TGTGCCAGCAGCTTGGGCGACAGGGGGCGAATCGAAAAACTGTTTTTT. This gives the protein CASSLGDRGRIEKLFF.

This chain connects TRBV24-1 to TRBJ2-5, with D perhaps matching TRBD2 (6 bases). The CDR3 sequence is 16 residues long. V was cut by 0 bases and J by 3 bases, with 13 bases left in between. Germline V gene data show CDR1 as KGHDR and CDR2 as SFDVKD. The CDR3, as DNA: TGTGCCACCAGTGATTTGCGCCAGGGACTGGAAGAGACCCAGTACTTC. It translates to CATSDLRQGLEETQYF.

This sequence joins TRBV25-1 and TRBJ1-2; D is possibly TRBD1 (6 bases). Germline V gene sequence: CDR1 MGHDK, CDR2 SYGVNS. Trimming took off 6 bases at V and 8 bases at J, with 16 bases between the two ends. This CDR3 spans 13 amino acids. CDR3 in DNA: TGTGCCAGCAGCCTGGGGGGGGCGTCGGGCTACACCTTC. Protein: CASSLGGASGYTF.

V and J are TRBV5-5 and TRBJ1-1; 8 bases match TRBD1. CDR1 is SGHKS, CDR2 YYEKEE, per germline (reference sequence). There are 15 residues in the CDR3. The V gene end was trimmed by 4 bases and the J gene end by 4 bases; junction bases not matched to a gene: 9. The DNA for the CDR3 is TGTGCCAGCAGCCATATAGGACAGGGCGGCACTGAAGCTTTCTTT. It codes for CASSHIGQGGTEAFF.

This clone came up a few times. CDR3 protein: CASLGVDSGASQPQHF. Written as DNA, the CDR3 is TGTGCCAGTCTAGGGGTGGACAGTGGGGCAAGTCAGCCCCAGCATTTT. V usage is TRBV19 and J usage is TRBJ1-5; possible D gene TRBD1, 6 bases. Germline CDR1 is LNHDA and CDR2 is SQIVND (reference sequence). V dropped 8 bases and J dropped 6 bases, with 23 bases sitting between them. This CDR3 comprises 16 residues.

In its sample, this clone was seen many times. The gene calls are TRBV15 and TRBJ1-2; D is uncertain. The V and J ends lost 0 bases and 3 bases respectively, with 14 bases between them. Germline loops: CDR1 LNHNV, CDR2 YYDKDF (reference sequence). This CDR3 comprises 16 residues. CDR3 sequence: CATSRDTSTLYYGYTF. CDR3 nucleotide sequence: TGTGCCACCAGCAGAGATACTAGTACGCTTTACTATGGCTACACCTTC.

V and J are TRBV16 and TRBJ2-7, with D possibly TRBD2 on 5 matching bases. CDR1 KGHSY and CDR2 FQNENV come from the germline V gene. V lost 0 bases and J 3 bases, leaving 6 bases between the germline ends. The CDR3 is 13 residues long. CDR3 DNA: TGTGCCAGCAGCCAATCGGCGGGCTACGAGCAGTACTTC. Protein product: CASSQSAGYEQYF.

The V and J genes are TRBV27 and TRBJ1-1; D not resolved. The V end lost 5 bases, the J end lost 1 base, and 8 bases lay between the germline ends. This CDR3 comprises 13 residues. Looked up from germline, CDR1 is MNHEY and CDR2 is SMNVEV (reference sequence). As DNA, the CDR3 is TGTGCCAGCAGTCGATCAGGGAACACTGAAGCTTTCTTT. Translating it yields CASSRSGNTEAFF.

This clone was detected once. The chain combines TRBV27 with TRBJ1-3, with D tentatively TRBD1 (5 bases). The CDR3 loop spans 15 amino acids. The V and J ends lost 2 bases and 3 bases respectively, with 11 bases between them. CDR1 and CDR2 (germline): MNHEY, SMNVEV (reference sequence). This CDR3 is CASSLVGVGGNTIYF. DNA of the CDR3: TGTGCCAGCAGTTTAGTAGGGGTTGGTGGAAACACCATATATTTT.